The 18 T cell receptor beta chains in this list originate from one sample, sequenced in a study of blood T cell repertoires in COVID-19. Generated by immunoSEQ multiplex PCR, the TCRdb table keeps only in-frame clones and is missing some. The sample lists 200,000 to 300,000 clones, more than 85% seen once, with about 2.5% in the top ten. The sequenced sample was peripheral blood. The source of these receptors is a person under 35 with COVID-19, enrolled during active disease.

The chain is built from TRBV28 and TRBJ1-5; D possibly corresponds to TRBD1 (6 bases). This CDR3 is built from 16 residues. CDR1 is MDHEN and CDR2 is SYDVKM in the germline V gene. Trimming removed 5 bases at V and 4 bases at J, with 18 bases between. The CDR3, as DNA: TGTGCCAGCAGTCCTCTGAGGACAGTGTGGAATCAGCCCCAGCATTTT. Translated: CASSPLRTVWNQPQHF.

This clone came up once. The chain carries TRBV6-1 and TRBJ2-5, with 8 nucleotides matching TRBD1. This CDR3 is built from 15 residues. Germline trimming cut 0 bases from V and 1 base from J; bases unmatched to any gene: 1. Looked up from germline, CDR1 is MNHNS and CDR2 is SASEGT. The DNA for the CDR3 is TGTGCCAGCAGTGAAGCGACAGGGGTCCAAGAGACCCAGTACTTC. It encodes CASSEATGVQETQYF.

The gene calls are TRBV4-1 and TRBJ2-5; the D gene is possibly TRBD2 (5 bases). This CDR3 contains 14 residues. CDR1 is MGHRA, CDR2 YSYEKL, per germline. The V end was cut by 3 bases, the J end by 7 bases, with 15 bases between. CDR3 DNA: TGCGCCAGCAGCCACCCCCCGAGGGAAGGGACCCAGTACTTC. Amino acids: CASSHPPREGTQYF.

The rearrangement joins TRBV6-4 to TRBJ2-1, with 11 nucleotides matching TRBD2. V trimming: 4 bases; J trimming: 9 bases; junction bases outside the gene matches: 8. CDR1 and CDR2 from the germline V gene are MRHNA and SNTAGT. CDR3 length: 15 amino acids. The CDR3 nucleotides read TGTGCCAGCAGTGCACTAGCGGGAGAAGGCGGTGAGCAGTTCTTC. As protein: CASSALAGEGGEQFF.

CDR3 amino acids: CASSQTSGYTQYF. The CDR3 DNA reads as TGTGCCAGCAGCCAAACTAGCGGCTATACGCAGTATTTT. V is TRBV11-1 and J is TRBJ2-3, with TRBD2 identical over 8 bases. Germline V gene lookup returns CDR1 SGHAT and CDR2 FQDESV (reference sequence). J was trimmed by 7 bases and V by 5 bases; bases with no gene match: 5. The CDR3 totals 13 residues.

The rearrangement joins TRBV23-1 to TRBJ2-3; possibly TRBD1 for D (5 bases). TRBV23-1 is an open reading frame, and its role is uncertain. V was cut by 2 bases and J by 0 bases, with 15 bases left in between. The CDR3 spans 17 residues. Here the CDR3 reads CASSQTGRVASTDTQYF. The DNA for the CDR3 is TGCGCCAGCAGTCAAACAGGTAGAGTTGCCAGCACAGATACGCAGTATTTT.

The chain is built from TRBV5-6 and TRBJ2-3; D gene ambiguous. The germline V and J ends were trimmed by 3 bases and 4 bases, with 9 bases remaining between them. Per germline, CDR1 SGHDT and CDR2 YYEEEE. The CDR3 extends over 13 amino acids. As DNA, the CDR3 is TGTGCCAGCAGCTCGATGATAGCAGATACGCAGTATTTT. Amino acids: CASSSMIADTQYF.

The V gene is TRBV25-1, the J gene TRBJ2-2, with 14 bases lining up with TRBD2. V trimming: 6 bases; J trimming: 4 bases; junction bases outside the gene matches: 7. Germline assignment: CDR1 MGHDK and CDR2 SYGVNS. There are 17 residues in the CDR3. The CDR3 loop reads CASSRGLAGGITGELFF. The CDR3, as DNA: TGTGCCAGCAGCCGCGGACTAGCGGGAGGTATCACCGGGGAGCTGTTTTTT.

Written as DNA, the CDR3 is TGTGCCAGCAGCGGCGGACAGGCCGCAGATACGCAGTATTTT. It specifies CASSGGQAADTQYF. The gene calls are TRBV7-8 and TRBJ2-3, with 7 bases aligning to TRBD1. The germline gives CDR1 SGHVS, CDR2 FQNEAQ. The CDR3 runs 14 residues. V shed 5 bases, J shed 4 bases, and the junction held 6 bases outside the gene matches.

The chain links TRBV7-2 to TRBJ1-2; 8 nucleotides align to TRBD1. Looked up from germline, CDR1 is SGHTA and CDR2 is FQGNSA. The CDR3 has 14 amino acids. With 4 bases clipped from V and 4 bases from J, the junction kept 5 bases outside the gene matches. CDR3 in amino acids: CASSSQGAPYGYTF. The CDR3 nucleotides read TGTGCCAGCAGCTCTCAGGGGGCGCCCTATGGCTACACCTTC.

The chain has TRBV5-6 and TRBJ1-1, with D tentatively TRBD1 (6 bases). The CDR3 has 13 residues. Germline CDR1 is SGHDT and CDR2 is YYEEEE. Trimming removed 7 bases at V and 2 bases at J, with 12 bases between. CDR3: CASGWGQNTEAFF. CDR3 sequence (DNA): TGTGCCAGCGGGTGGGGGCAAAACACTGAAGCTTTCTTT.

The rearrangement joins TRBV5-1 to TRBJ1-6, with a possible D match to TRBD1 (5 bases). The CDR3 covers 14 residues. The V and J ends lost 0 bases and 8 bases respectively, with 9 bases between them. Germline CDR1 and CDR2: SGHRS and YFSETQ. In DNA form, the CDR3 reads TGCGCCAGCAGCTTGGGACAGAGTGATTCACCCCTCCACTTT. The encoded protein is CASSLGQSDSPLHF.

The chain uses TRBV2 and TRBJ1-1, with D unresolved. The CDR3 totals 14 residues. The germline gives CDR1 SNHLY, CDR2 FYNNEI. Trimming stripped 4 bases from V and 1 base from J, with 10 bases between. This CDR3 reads CASSVAGANTEAFF. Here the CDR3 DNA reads TGTGCCAGCAGTGTAGCAGGAGCGAACACTGAAGCTTTCTTT.

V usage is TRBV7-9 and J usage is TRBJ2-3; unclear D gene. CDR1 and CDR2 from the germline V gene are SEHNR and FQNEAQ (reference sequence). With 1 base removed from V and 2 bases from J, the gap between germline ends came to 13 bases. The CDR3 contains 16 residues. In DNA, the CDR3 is TGTGCCAGCAGCTTAGAGACTTCCCTTAACACAGATACGCAGTATTTT. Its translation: CASSLETSLNTDTQYF.

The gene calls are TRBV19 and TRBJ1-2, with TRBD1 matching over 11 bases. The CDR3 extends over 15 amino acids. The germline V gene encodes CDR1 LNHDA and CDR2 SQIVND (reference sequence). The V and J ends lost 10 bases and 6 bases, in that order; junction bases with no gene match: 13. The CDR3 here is CATRTGTGGGDGYTF. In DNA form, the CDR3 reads TGTGCCACCCGCACCGGGACAGGGGGTGGGGATGGCTACACCTTC.

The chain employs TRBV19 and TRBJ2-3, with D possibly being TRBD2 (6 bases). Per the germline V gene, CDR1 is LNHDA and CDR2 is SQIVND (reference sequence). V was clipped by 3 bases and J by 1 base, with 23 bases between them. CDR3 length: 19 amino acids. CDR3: CASSIVPNYRGIGTDTQYF. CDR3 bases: TGTGCCAGTAGTATTGTCCCCAATTACCGCGGGATAGGCACAGATACGCAGTATTTT.

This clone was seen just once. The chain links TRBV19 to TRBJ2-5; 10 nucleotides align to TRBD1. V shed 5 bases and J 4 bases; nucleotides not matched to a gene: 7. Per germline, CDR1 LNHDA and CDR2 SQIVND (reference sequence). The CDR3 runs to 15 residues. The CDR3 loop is CASSAWDRGGETQYF. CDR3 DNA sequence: TGTGCCAGTAGTGCCTGGGACAGGGGAGGAGAGACCCAGTACTTC.

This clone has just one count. The CDR3, as DNA: TGTGCCAGCAGCAAGCAGGAACCGGGACAGGCCGTCCCCCGGGCCAACGTCCTGACTTTC. This encodes CASSKQEPGQAVPRANVLTF. V usage is TRBV27 and J usage is TRBJ2-6; the match to TRBD1 covers 8 bases. Germline lookup yields CDR1 MNHEY and CDR2 SMNVEV (reference sequence). This CDR3 is built from 20 residues. J lost 5 bases, V lost 6 bases, and 21 bases had no gene match.